One and the same sample provided the 19 T cell receptor beta chains below, sequenced in a study of identical twins. In TCRdb, the 5' RACE reads were re-called with MiXCR into one record per CDR3 protein. The data contain approximately 260,000 distinct CDR3 sequences, 11% to 15% of them seen just once; the ten biggest clones take up approximately 10%. Sequencing input: memory (CD45RO+) T cells sorted from blood. These receptors were collected from a woman younger than 35 in good health.

There are many counts of this clonotype. The V gene is TRBV24-1, the J gene TRBJ2-1; no definite D call. V lost 5 bases, J lost 5 bases, and 6 bases lay in between. The germline CDR1 and CDR2 sequences are KGHDR and SFDVKD. CDR3 length: 12 amino acids. The CDR3 spells CATSASNNEQFF. As DNA, the CDR3 is TGTGCCACCAGTGCATCAAACAATGAGCAGTTCTTC.

In its sample, this clonotype was seen once. The chain carries TRBV7-9 and TRBJ2-2; 10 bases line up with TRBD2. The V gene end was trimmed by 5 bases and the J gene end by 3 bases; junction bases not matched to a gene: 3. Germline V gene sequence: CDR1 SEHNR, CDR2 FQNEAQ (reference sequence). The CDR3 length is 15 residues. CDR3 loop: CASSKGLADTGELFF. CDR3 coding DNA: TGTGCCAGCAGCAAAGGACTAGCGGACACCGGGGAGCTGTTTTTT.

The chain joins TRBV12-5 to TRBJ2-1; perhaps TRBD1 as D (6 bases). Germline CDR1 reads LGHNT; CDR2 reads FRNRAP. Trimming stripped 7 bases from V and 2 bases from J, with 15 bases between. This CDR3 has 15 residues. CDR3 in amino acids: CASVSGSGAYNEQFF. In DNA form, the CDR3 reads TGTGCTAGTGTCTCGGGGTCAGGGGCCTACAATGAGCAGTTCTTC.

Written as DNA, the CDR3 is TGTGCCAGCAGCTTAGAACAGGAGCAGTACTTC. Translation: CASSLEQEQYF. The chain uses TRBV7-9 and TRBJ2-7; D not certain. The V end lost 1 base, the J end lost 7 bases, and 5 bases lay between the germline ends. CDR1 and CDR2 from the germline V gene are SEHNR and FQNEAQ (reference sequence). The CDR3 is 11 amino acids. Together with reference TRBV7-9 and TRBJ2-7, the CDR3 gives the full variable domain: DTGVSQNPRHKITKRGQNVTFRCDPISEHNRLYWYRQTLGQGPEFLTYFQNEAQLEKSRLLSDRFSAERPKGSFSTLEIQRTEQGDSAMYLCASSLEQEQYFGPGTRLTVT.

This clonotype was detected ten times or more. The chain recombines TRBV11-1 with TRBJ2-6; D is possibly TRBD1 (5 bases). CDR1 SGHAT and CDR2 FQDESV come from the germline V gene (reference sequence). Between the trimmed V and J ends, which lost 0 bases and 5 bases, there was a span of 17 bases. CDR3 size: 18 residues. In nucleotides, the CDR3 is TGTGCCAGCAGCTTAGCGGCCAGGGCCTCTCTGAGGGCCAACGTCCTGACTTTC. This translates into CASSLAARASLRANVLTF.

J is TRBJ2-5 and V is TRBV20-1, with 11 bases lining up with TRBD2. The CDR3 is 17 amino acids. Germline CDR1 is DFQATT and CDR2 is SNEGSKA (reference sequence). Losses at the gene ends were 1 base for V and 2 bases for J; bases not matched to a gene: 9. The CDR3 loop is CSARGLAGRTTQETQYF. The CDR3 DNA sequence: TGCAGTGCTAGAGGACTAGCGGGGAGAACCACGCAAGAGACCCAGTACTTC.

This clonotype was counted many times. V gene TRBV15 combines with J gene TRBJ1-2; tentative D call: TRBD1 (6 bases). Trimming left V 2 bases short and J 5 bases short, with 12 bases between. CDR1 and CDR2 from the germline V gene are LNHNV and YYDKDF (reference sequence). This CDR3 region has 14 residues. The CDR3 DNA reads as TGTGCCACCAGCAGACCCGACAGGTTTTATGGCTACACCTTC. Translation: CATSRPDRFYGYTF.

The J gene is TRBJ2-1, the V gene TRBV11-2; unclear D gene. The length of the CDR3 is 15 residues. Germline CDR1 and CDR2: SGHAT and FQNNGV. V lost 0 bases and J 0 bases, leaving 6 bases between the germline ends. CDR3 in DNA: TGTGCCAGCAGCTTAGAGCCGAGCTCCTACAATGAGCAGTTCTTC. Its translation: CASSLEPSSYNEQFF.

The V call is TRBV29-1, the J call TRBJ1-5; maybe TRBD1 (6 bases). Trimming left V 7 bases short and J 7 bases short, with 20 bases between. Per germline, CDR1 SQVTM and CDR2 ANQGSEA. This CDR3 is 14 amino acids long. CDR3 amino acids: CSAVLRGAGQPQHF. The CDR3 nucleotides are TGCAGCGCCGTCCTCAGGGGCGCGGGACAGCCCCAGCATTTT.

Only a few counts were recorded for this clonotype. The chain carries TRBV11-2 and TRBJ2-5; D call uncertain. Germline values: CDR1 SGHAT, CDR2 FQNNGV. The CDR3 runs 15 residues. Trimming cost V 2 bases and J 5 bases, with 15 bases left between them. The CDR3 loop reads CASSLRLGPRETQYF. CDR3 nucleotides: TGTGCCAGCAGCTTAAGGCTAGGGCCCCGGGAGACCCAGTACTTC.

There are many counts of this clonotype. The J gene is TRBJ2-7, the V gene TRBV2; D not resolved. CDR3 length: 13 amino acids. The V gene lost 8 bases and the J gene lost 7 bases, with 18 bases spanning the gap. In germline, CDR1 is SNHLY, CDR2 FYNNEI. The CDR3 reads CASSGPIYEEQYF. CDR3 sequence (DNA): TGTGCCAGCTCCGGGCCAATTTATGAAGAGCAGTACTTC.

This clonotype was seen only a few times. The chain uses TRBV29-1 and TRBJ1-5; D is ambiguous. Per the germline V gene, CDR1 is SQVTM and CDR2 is ANQGSEA. CDR3 length: 12 amino acids. Trimming removed 4 bases from V and 3 bases from J, with 7 bases in between. The CDR3 DNA sequence: TGCAGCGTTGGGCAGCTCAATCAGCCCCAGCATTTT. This encodes CSVGQLNQPQHF.

The chain uses TRBV2 and TRBJ2-3; TRBD1 aligns across 8 bases. The CDR3 is 16 amino acids. CDR1 SNHLY and CDR2 FYNNEI come from the germline V gene. Trimming cost V 6 bases and J 1 base; bases outside gene matches: 9. CDR3 amino acids: CASRPGPGQGTDTQYF. The DNA of the CDR3 is TGTGCCAGCAGACCTGGCCCGGGACAGGGCACAGATACGCAGTATTTT.

V is TRBV7-2 and J is TRBJ1-3; D not resolved. V was pared by 2 bases and J by 0 bases, with 8 bases between. There are 15 residues in the CDR3. Per the germline V gene, CDR1 is SGHTA and CDR2 is FQGNSA. Written as DNA, the CDR3 is TGTGCCAGCAGCTTAAGTATGAACTCTGGAAACACCATATATTTT. It translates to CASSLSMNSGNTIYF.

The chain recombines TRBV7-2 with TRBJ2-1, with unresolved D. With 2 bases removed from V and 4 bases from J, the gap between germline ends came to 6 bases. CDR3 size: 13 residues. Germline V CDR1 and CDR2: SGHTA, FQGNSA. The CDR3 sequence: CASSLNDYNEQFF. CDR3 in DNA: TGTGCCAGCAGCTTAAACGATTACAATGAGCAGTTCTTC.

This clonotype was observed at least ten times. CDR3 bases: TGCAGCGTAGGAGGGGCGGAACCGGGACGGAAGAGCTCTGGGGCCAACGTCCTGACTTTC. Its translation is CSVGGAEPGRKSSGANVLTF. J is TRBJ2-6 and V is TRBV29-1; D may be TRBD2 (6 bases). V gave up 6 bases and J gave up 0 bases, with 27 bases separating them. The CDR3 has 20 residues. Germline V gives CDR1 SQVTM, CDR2 ANQGSEA.

In its sample, this clonotype was seen a few times. The rearrangement links TRBV10-2 to TRBJ1-5; D unresolved. The V and J ends lost 8 bases and 0 bases respectively, with 8 bases between them. The CDR3 is 13 residues long. Germline V gives CDR1 WSHSY, CDR2 SAAADI. CDR3 residues: CASGFYSNQPQHF. DNA for the CDR3: TGCGCCAGCGGGTTTTATAGCAATCAGCCCCAGCATTTT.

This clonotype has more than one count but fewer than ten. V and J are TRBV5-4 and TRBJ1-3; a weak D match, TRBD1 (5 bases). Trimming pared 2 bases from V and 3 bases from J, leaving 12 bases between. CDR1 and CDR2 from the germline V gene are SGHNT and YYREEE (reference sequence). CDR3 length: 15 amino acids. CDR3 residues: CASSFSGTGGNTIYF. As DNA, the CDR3 is TGTGCCAGCAGCTTTTCGGGGACTGGTGGAAACACCATATATTTT.

The chain recombines TRBV6-1 with TRBJ2-1, with D maybe TRBD1 (6 bases). CDR3 size: 14 residues. V shed 10 bases and J shed 9 bases, with 22 bases lying between them. Germline CDR1 and CDR2: MNHNS and SASEGT. The CDR3 sequence is CATAPEPGVPEQFF. The CDR3 DNA is TGTGCCACCGCCCCGGAACCAGGGGTGCCTGAGCAGTTCTTC.